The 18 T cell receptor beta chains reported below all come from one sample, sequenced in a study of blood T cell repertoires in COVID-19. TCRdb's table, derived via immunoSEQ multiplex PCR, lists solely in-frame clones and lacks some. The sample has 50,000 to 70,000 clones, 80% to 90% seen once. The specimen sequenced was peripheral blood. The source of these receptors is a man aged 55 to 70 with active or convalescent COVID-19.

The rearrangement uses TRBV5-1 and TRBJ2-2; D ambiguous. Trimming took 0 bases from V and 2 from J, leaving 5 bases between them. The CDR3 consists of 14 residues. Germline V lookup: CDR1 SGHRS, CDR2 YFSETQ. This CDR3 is CASSLAGNTGELFF. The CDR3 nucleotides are TGCGCCAGCAGCTTGGCGGGTAACACCGGGGAGCTGTTTTTT.

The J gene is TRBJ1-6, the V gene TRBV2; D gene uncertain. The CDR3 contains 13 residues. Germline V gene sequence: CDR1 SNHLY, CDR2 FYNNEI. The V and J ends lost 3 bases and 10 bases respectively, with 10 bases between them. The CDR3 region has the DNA TGTGCCAGCAGTGAGGCAGAGGGATCACCCCTCCACTTT. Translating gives CASSEAEGSPLHF.

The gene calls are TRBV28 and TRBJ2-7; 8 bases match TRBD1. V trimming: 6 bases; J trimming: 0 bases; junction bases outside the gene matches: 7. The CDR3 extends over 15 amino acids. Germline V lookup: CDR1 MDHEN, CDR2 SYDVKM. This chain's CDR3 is CASRGDRTGSYEQYF. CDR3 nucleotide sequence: TGTGCCAGCAGAGGGGACAGGACGGGCTCCTACGAGCAGTACTTC.

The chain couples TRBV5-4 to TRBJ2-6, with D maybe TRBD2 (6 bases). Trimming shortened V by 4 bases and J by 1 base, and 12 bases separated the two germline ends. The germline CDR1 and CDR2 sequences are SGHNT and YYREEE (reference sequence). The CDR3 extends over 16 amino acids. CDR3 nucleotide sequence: TGTGCCAGCAGCCCACGACGGGGGTCTGGGGCCAACGTCCTGACTTTC. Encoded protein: CASSPRRGSGANVLTF.

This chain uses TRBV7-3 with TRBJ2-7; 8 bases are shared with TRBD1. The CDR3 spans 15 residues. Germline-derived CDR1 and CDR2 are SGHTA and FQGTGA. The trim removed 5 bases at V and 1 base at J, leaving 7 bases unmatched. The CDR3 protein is CASSPQTGASYEQYF. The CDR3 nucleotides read TGTGCCAGCAGCCCACAGACAGGGGCTTCCTACGAGCAGTACTTC.

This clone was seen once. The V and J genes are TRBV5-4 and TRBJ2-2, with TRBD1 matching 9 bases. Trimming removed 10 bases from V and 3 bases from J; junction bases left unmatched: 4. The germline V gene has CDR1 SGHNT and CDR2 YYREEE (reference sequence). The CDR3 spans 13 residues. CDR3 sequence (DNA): TGTGCCCCGGGGGACAGGGACACCGGGGAGCTGTTTTTT. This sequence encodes CAPGDRDTGELFF.

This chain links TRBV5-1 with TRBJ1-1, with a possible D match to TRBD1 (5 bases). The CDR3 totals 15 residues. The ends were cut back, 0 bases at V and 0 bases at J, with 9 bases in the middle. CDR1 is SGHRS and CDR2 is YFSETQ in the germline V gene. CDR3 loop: CASSLGQHMNTEAFF. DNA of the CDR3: TGCGCCAGCAGCTTGGGACAGCACATGAACACTGAAGCTTTCTTT.

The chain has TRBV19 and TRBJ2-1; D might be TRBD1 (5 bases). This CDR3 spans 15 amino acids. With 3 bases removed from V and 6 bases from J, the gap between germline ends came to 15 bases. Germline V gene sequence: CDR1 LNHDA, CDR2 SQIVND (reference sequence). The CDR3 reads CASSISPRQFNEQFF. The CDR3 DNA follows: TGTGCCAGTAGTATCTCGCCCCGACAGTTCAATGAGCAGTTCTTC.

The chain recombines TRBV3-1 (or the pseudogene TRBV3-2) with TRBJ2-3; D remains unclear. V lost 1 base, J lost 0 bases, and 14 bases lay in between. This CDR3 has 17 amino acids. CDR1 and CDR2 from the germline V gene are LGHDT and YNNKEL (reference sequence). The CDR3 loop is CASSQVWAGDSTDTQYF. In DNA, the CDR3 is TGTGCCAGCAGCCAAGTGTGGGCAGGCGATAGCACAGATACGCAGTATTTT.

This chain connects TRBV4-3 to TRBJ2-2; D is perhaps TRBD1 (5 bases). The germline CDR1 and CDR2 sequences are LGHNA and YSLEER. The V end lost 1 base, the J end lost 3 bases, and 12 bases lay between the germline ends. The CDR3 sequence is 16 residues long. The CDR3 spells CASSQAGRLDTGELFF. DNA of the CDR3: TGCGCCAGCAGCCAAGCAGGGCGTTTGGACACCGGGGAGCTGTTTTTT.

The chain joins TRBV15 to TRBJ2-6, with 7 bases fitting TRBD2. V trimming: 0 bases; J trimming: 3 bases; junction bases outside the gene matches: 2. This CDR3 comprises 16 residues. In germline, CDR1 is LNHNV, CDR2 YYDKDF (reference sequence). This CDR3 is CATSRDSGGGANVLTF. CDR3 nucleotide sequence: TGTGCCACCAGCAGAGATTCGGGGGGTGGGGCCAACGTCCTGACTTTC. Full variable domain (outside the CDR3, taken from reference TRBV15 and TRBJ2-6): DAMVIQNPRYQVTQFGKPVTLSCSQTLNHNVMYWYQQKSSQAPKLLFHYYDKDFNNEADTPDNFQSRRPNTSFCFLDIRSPGLGDTAMYLCATSRDSGGGANVLTFGAGSRLTVL.

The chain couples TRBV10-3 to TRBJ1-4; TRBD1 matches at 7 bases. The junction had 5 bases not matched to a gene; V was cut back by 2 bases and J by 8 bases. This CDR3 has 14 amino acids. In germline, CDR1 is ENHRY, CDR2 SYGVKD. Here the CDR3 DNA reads TGTGCCATCAGTGAGAGACAGGGCGGGGAAAAACTGTTTTTT. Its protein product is CAISERQGGEKLFF.

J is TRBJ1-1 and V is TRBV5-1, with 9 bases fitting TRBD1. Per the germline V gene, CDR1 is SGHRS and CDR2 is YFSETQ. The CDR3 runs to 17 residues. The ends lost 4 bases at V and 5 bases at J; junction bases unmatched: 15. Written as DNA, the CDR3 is TGCGCCAGCAGCCCAGACGGTAGGGGGACAGGGAATACTGAAGCTTTCTTT. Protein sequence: CASSPDGRGTGNTEAFF.

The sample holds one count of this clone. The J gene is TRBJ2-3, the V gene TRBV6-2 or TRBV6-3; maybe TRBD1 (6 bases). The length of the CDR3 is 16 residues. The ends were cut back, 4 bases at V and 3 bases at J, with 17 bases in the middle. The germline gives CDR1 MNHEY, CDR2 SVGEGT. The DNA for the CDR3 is TGTGCCAGCAGTTCAATCAGGGGTAGCCGGACAGATACGCAGTATTTT. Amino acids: CASSSIRGSRTDTQYF.

The CDR3 nucleotides read TGTGCCAGCAGTTCCGTTGGACATACTCAAAACTATGGCTACACCTTC. Its protein is CASSSVGHTQNYGYTF. V is TRBV6-6 and J is TRBJ1-2, with a tentative D call TRBD1 (5 bases). Germline CDR1 MNHNY, CDR2 SVGAGI (reference sequence). V was cut by 4 bases and J by 2 bases, with 17 bases left in between. This CDR3 is built from 16 residues.

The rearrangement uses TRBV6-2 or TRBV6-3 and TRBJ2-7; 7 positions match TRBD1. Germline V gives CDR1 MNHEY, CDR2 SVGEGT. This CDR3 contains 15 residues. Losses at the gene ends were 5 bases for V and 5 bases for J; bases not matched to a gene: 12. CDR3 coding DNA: TGTGCCAGCAGTACCCTGAACGACAGGGTAGACGAGCAGTACTTC. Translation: CASSTLNDRVDEQYF.

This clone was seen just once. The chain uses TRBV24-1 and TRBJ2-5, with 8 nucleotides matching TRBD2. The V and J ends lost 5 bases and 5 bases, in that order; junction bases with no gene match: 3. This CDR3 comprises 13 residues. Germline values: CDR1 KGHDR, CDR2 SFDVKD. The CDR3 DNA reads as TGTGCCACCAGTGGCCAGCGGGGGGAGACCCAGTACTTC. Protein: CATSGQRGETQYF.

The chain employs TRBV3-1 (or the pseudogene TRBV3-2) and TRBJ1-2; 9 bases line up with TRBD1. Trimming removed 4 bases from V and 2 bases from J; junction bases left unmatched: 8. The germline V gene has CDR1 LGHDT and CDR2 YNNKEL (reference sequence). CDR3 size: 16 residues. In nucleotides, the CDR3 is TGTGCCAGCAGCCGGGTGACCGGGACAGGGAACTATGGCTACACCTTC. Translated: CASSRVTGTGNYGYTF.